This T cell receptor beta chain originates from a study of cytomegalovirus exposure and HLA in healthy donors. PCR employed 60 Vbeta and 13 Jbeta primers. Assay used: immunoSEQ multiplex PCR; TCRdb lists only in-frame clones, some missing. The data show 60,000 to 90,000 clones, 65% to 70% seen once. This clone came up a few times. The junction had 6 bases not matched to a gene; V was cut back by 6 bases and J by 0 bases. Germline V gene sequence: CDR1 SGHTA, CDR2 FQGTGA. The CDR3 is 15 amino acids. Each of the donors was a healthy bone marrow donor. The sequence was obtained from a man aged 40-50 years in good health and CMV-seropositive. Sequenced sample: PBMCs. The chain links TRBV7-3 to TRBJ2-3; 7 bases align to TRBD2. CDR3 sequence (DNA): TGTGCCAGCAGTTCCCTCGGGGGGAGCACAGATACGCAGTATTTT. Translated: CASSSLGGSTDTQYF. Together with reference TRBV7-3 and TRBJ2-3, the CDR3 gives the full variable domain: GAGVSQTPSNKVTEKGKYVELRCDPISGHTALYWYRQSLGQGPEFLIYFQGTGAADDSGLPNDRFFAVRPEGSVSTLKIQRTERGDSAVYLCASSSLGGSTDTQYFGPGTRLTVL.